This T cell receptor (beta chain) was sequenced for a study of blood T cell repertoires in COVID-19 (dated by TCRdb to about 2020). In the study overall: Samples from collaborators originated in the United States, Italy and Spain and spanned both the acute and convalescent phases of COVID-19. A freely available public database, intended as a resource for researchers studying the immune response to SARS-CoV-2, is where the repertoires were released. Deeply sampled blood TCRbeta repertoires from subjects exposed to, actively infected with, or recovered from COVID-19 were included in the dataset. The sample metadata nearly always contained a de-identified subject ID, COVID-19 status, age in years and sex. HLA class I and class II types, where available, came from metadata supplied by the sample provider rather than from assay-based typing. Samples came from the ongoing ImmuneRACE study (first 160 participants) plus 1,254 subjects from 6 global collaborators. The prospective study material was composed of cDNA or gDNA derived from T cells, B-cell-depleted T cells, or PBMCs. The investigation overall reported the following: The amount of clinical and demographic metadata varied by source and participant and was provided uncurated.

Concerning this clone itself: Its recognized antigen is unknown. The record has no base qualities; no much larger clone is one base away.

According to the germline V gene (reference sequence), CDR1 reads SGHKS and CDR2 reads YYEKEE. Spanning cysteine to phenylalanine, the CDR3 consists of 17 amino acids. Only the CDR3 DNA stays, 51 bases, in frame from base 1. Compared with germline, V lacks 0 bases and J lacks 5 bases; bases without a gene match: 11. TCRbeta CDR3 regions were amplified from genomic DNA using the immunoSEQ Assay, a bias-controlled multiplex PCR. Concerning the study's data processing: The number of nucleated cells in each sample was estimated by amplification of reference gene primers within the assay. To quantify the absolute abundance of each unique TCRbeta CDR3 rearrangement, sequence reads were collapsed and filtered. Productive Simpson clonality was computed per sample as the square root of Simpson's diversity index over productive rearrangements. TCRdb limited this immuneACCESS table to in-frame rearrangements with V and J called. A share of clones is missing; checked studies link under half to unresolved V genes, and the rest is unexplained. The DNA gave D and trimming, while V, J and clone size come from that table. Within this sample are approximately 240,000 clones, with roughly 85% of them counted one time only. The ten biggest clones cover roughly 12% of the sample.

Another Seattle source contributed samples from volunteer blood donors who had recovered from COVID-19. Each collaborating institution followed its own protocols to collect whole blood in K2EDTA tubes. For TCRbeta analysis, collaborators shipped samples as frozen whole blood, isolated PBMCs, or DNA extracted from either of those sample types. Rearrangement joined TRBV5-5 to TRBJ2-5; TRBD1 agrees with 9 junctional bases. Specimen: peripheral blood. The TCR originated in a woman aged 18-29 years who had recovered from COVID-19. The CDR3 has the sequence CASSLEMTGTGRETQYF. The nucleotides are TGTGCCAGCAGCTTGGAAATGACCGGGACAGGGCGGGAGACCCAGTACTTC.